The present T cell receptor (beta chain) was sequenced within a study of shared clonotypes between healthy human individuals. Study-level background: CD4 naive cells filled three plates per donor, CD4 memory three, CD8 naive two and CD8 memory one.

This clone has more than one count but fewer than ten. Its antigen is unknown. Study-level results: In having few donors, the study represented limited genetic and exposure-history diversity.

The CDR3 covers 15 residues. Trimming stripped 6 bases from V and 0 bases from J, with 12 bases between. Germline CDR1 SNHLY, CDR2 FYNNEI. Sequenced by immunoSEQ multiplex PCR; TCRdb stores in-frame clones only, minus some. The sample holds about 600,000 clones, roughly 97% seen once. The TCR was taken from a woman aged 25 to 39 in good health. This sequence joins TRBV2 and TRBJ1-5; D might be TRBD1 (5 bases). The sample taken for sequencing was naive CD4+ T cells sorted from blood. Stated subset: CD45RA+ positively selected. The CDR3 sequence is CASRGEWTSNQPQHF. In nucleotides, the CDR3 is TGTGCCAGCAGGGGGGAATGGACTAGCAATCAGCCCCAGCATTTT.